Shown below are 17 T cell receptor beta chains from a single sample sequenced in a study of cytomegalovirus exposure and HLA in healthy donors. Sequenced by immunoSEQ multiplex PCR; TCRdb stores in-frame clones only, minus some. The sample has roughly 70,000 clones, roughly 89% seen once. Material for sequencing was PBMCs. These receptors came from a woman in her late teens or twenties in good health and CMV-seropositive.

The CDR3 region has the DNA TGTGCCAGCAGTTACCTAATGACAGAGCCCACTGAAGCTTTCTTT. This gives the protein CASSYLMTEPTEAFF. The chain is built from TRBV6-6 and TRBJ1-1; the D gene is possibly TRBD1 (5 bases). Germline CDR1 reads MNHNY; CDR2 reads SVGAGI (reference sequence). With 2 bases removed from V and 4 bases from J, the gap between germline ends came to 14 bases. The CDR3 has 15 residues.

The chain uses TRBV2 and TRBJ2-7; perhaps TRBD2 as D (5 bases). The CDR3 is 14 amino acids. V was pared by 6 bases and J by 6 bases, with 18 bases between. The germline V gene encodes CDR1 SNHLY and CDR2 FYNNEI. CDR3 amino acids: CASRDGGGLAEQYF. For the CDR3, the DNA is TGTGCCAGCAGGGATGGAGGAGGACTTGCCGAGCAGTACTTC.

This clone was observed once. The chain links TRBV4-1 to TRBJ1-1; no clear D. Germline V gene data show CDR1 as MGHRA and CDR2 as YSYEKL. This CDR3 region has 15 residues. The V gene lost 2 bases and the J gene lost 2 bases, with 12 bases spanning the gap. This CDR3 is CASSQNANLNTEAFF. The CDR3 nucleotides are TGCGCCAGCAGCCAAAACGCGAATCTCAACACTGAAGCTTTCTTT.

The gene calls are TRBV2 and TRBJ2-7, with a weak D call TRBD2 (5 bases). Trimming shortened V by 2 bases and J by 7 bases, and 15 bases separated the two germline ends. CDR1 and CDR2 (germline): SNHLY, FYNNEI. This CDR3 has 14 amino acids. CDR3 loop: CASSERRTSGEQYF. For the CDR3, the DNA is TGTGCCAGCAGTGAACGACGGACTTCGGGAGAGCAGTACTTC.

The V gene is TRBV11-2, the J gene TRBJ2-3; D is ambiguous. This CDR3 is built from 12 residues. Germline values: CDR1 SGHAT, CDR2 FQNNGV. The germline V and J ends were trimmed by 4 bases and 2 bases, with 4 bases remaining between them. The CDR3 nucleotides read TGTGCCAGCAGCTCCTCCACAGATACGCAGTATTTT. It is translated as CASSSSTDTQYF.

V is TRBV4-2 and J is TRBJ2-1; 9 bases fit TRBD2. Germline values: CDR1 LGHNA, CDR2 YNFKEQ. J gave up 1 base and V 3 bases, and 13 bases lay outside the gene matches. This CDR3 has 19 residues. CDR3: CASSQLRGGGENSYNEQFF. Here the CDR3 DNA reads TGTGCCAGCAGCCAGCTCAGAGGCGGGGGGGAAAATTCCTACAATGAGCAGTTCTTC.

This chain uses TRBV4-1 with TRBJ2-1; the match to TRBD1 covers 7 bases. Germline V gene lookup returns CDR1 MGHRA and CDR2 YSYEKL. The trim removed 4 bases at V and 8 bases at J, leaving 17 bases unmatched. The CDR3 consists of 17 residues. The DNA of the CDR3 is TGCGCCAGCAGCCTAGAGGAACAGGGGACCTCAAGCGATGAGCAGTTCTTC. Protein: CASSLEEQGTSSDEQFF.

The CDR3 loop is CASSLDTGELFF. The CDR3 DNA is TGTGCCAGCAGTCTTGACACCGGGGAGCTGTTTTTT. The gene calls are TRBV2 and TRBJ2-2; no definite D call. V was clipped by 5 bases and J by 3 bases, with 4 bases between them. The CDR3 sequence is 12 residues long. In germline, CDR1 is SNHLY, CDR2 FYNNEI. Full variable domain (remainder filled in from reference TRBV2 and TRBJ2-2): EPEVTQTPSHQVTQMGQEVILRCVPISNHLYFYWYRQILGQKVEFLVSFYNNEISEKSEIFDDQFSVERPDGSNFTLKIRSTKLEDSAMYFCASSLDTGELFFGEGSRLTVL.

The chain uses TRBV7-3 and TRBJ1-5, with 8 nucleotides matching TRBD1. The CDR3 sequence is 14 residues long. Germline assignment: CDR1 SGHTA and CDR2 FQGTGA. Unmatched junction bases numbered 9, after V lost 4 bases and J lost 10 bases. The CDR3 protein is CASSYPDRGQPQHF. The CDR3 nucleotides read TGTGCCAGCAGCTATCCTGACAGGGGACAACCCCAGCATTTT.

This clone was detected a few times. This chain connects TRBV28 to TRBJ2-2, with 9 nucleotides matching TRBD1. V gave up 6 bases and J gave up 4 bases; unmatched junction bases: 6. Germline V CDR1 and CDR2: MDHEN, SYDVKM. There are 15 residues in the CDR3. This chain's CDR3 is CASSRTGQGTGELFF. The DNA for the CDR3 is TGTGCCAGCAGCCGGACGGGACAGGGCACCGGGGAGCTGTTTTTT.

J is TRBJ2-3 and V is TRBV6-5; D is uncertain. The length of the CDR3 is 13 residues. Looked up from germline, CDR1 is MNHEY and CDR2 is SVGAGI. The ends were cut back, 6 bases at V and 2 bases at J, with 9 bases in the middle. The CDR3 DNA follows: TGTGCCAGCAGGGGTCGGGTCACAGATACGCAGTATTTT. Translated, it gives CASRGRVTDTQYF.

The chain uses TRBV30 and TRBJ2-1; D possibly corresponds to TRBD2 (6 bases). Germline lookup yields CDR1 GTSNPN and CDR2 SVGIG (reference sequence). The CDR3 is 15 residues long. The V end was cut by 5 bases, the J end by 1 base, with 15 bases between. As DNA, the CDR3 is TGTGCCTGGGCCGGGGGTTCGCTATCCTACAATGAGCAGTTCTTC. Translated: CAWAGGSLSYNEQFF. The full variable domain, with the rest looked up from reference TRBV30 and TRBJ2-1, is SQTIHQWPATLVQPVGSPLSLECTVEGTSNPNLYWYRQAAGRGLQLLFYSVGIGQISSEVPQNLSASRPQDRQFILSSKKLLLSDSGFYLCAWAGGSLSYNEQFFGPGTRLTVL.

Only a few counts were recorded for this clone. The chain recombines TRBV2 with TRBJ1-2; D possibly corresponds to TRBD1 (6 bases). Trimming took 6 bases from V and 2 from J, leaving 7 bases between them. This CDR3 region has 12 residues. The germline V gene has CDR1 SNHLY and CDR2 FYNNEI. CDR3 DNA: TGTGCCAGCAGGACAGGCAACTATGGCTACACCTTC. The encoded protein is CASRTGNYGYTF.

CDR3 loop: CASRRLDTGELFF. The CDR3 DNA reads TGTGCCAGTAGGAGGTTGGACACCGGGGAGCTGTTTTTT. This rearrangement joins TRBV19 to TRBJ2-2, with D uncertain. CDR1 and CDR2 from the germline V gene are LNHDA and SQIVND (reference sequence). The length of the CDR3 is 13 residues. The germline V and J ends were trimmed by 6 bases and 3 bases, with 8 bases remaining between them.

The chain uses TRBV30 and TRBJ2-3; D call uncertain. Trimming removed 1 base from V and 5 bases from J, with 10 bases in between. Germline V gene sequence: CDR1 GTSNPN, CDR2 SVGIG (reference sequence). The CDR3 is 13 amino acids. CDR3 nucleotide sequence: TGTGCCTGGAGTGAGGAGAGCCGAGATACGCAGTATTTT. This translates into CAWSEESRDTQYF.

The chain recombines TRBV11-3 with TRBJ2-3; 7 bases match TRBD2. Trimming at V came to 5 bases and at J to 3 bases, leaving 8 bases not matched to a gene. This CDR3 region has 15 residues. From germline, CDR1 is SGHNT and CDR2 YENEEA. The CDR3 DNA follows: TGTGCCAGCAGCGCCACGGGACTATTGACAGATACGCAGTATTTT. This gives the protein CASSATGLLTDTQYF.

The genes are TRBV6-1 and TRBJ1-1, with TRBD1 matching over 10 bases. The germline gives CDR1 MNHNS, CDR2 SASEGT. V shed 4 bases and J 7 bases; nucleotides not matched to a gene: 9. The CDR3 has 15 amino acids. CDR3 in amino acids: CASSGGQGRWFEAFF. The CDR3 nucleotides are TGTGCCAGCAGTGGGGGACAGGGGCGTTGGTTTGAAGCTTTCTTT.